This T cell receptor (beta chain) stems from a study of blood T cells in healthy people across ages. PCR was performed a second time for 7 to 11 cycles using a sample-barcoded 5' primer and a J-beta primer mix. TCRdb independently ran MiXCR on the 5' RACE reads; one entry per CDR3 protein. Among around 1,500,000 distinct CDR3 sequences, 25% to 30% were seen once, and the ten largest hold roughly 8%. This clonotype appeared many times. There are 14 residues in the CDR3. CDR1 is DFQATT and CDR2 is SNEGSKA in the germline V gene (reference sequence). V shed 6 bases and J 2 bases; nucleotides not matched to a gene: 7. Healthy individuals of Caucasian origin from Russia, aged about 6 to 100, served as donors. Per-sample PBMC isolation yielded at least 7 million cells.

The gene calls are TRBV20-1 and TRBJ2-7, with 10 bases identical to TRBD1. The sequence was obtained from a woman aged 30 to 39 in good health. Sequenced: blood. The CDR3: CSALGQGRTYEQYF. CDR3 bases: TGCAGTGCCCTGGGACAGGGGCGTACCTACGAGCAGTACTTC.